The clone carrying this T cell receptor (beta chain) was recorded once. Its specificity is unknown. At the Johns Hopkins FTIC core, DNA taken from cultured CD4+ T cells was sequenced by way of the Oncomine TCR Beta short-read assay. MiXCR, run by TCRdb on the PCR reads, gives a single entry per CDR3 protein. The table includes about 13,000 distinct CDR3 sequences, about two fifths detected once. This sample was included in a study of vaccination and CD4 T cells after COVID-19. Overall study: The authors exposed cells to overlapping spike peptides derived from SARS-CoV-2, HCoV-NL63, HCoV-OC43 and HCoV-229E.

Stated treatment: approximately 9-day PBMC culture with coronavirus spike peptide pools or control peptides (ViraFEST assay). Each well received about 2.1 million PBMCs, cultured with roughly 9.5 IU/ml IL-2 and roughly 10 ug/ml peptide pools. Days 3 and 7 were when half the medium was replaced with fresh IL-2 medium. Trimming removed 4 bases from V and 5 bases from J, with 13 bases in between. CDR1 and CDR2 from the germline V gene are SGHNT and YYREEE (reference sequence). This CDR3 has 14 residues. The sequence was collected from a human donor who had recovered from COVID-19. The chain combines TRBV5-4 with TRBJ2-1, with D possibly TRBD2 on 5 matching bases. Sequencing was carried out using CD4+ T cells from blood, cultured in vitro. In DNA, the CDR3 is TGTGCCAGCAGCGTTAGCCCCGGGGACAATGAGCAGTTCTTC. Translating it yields CASSVSPGDNEQFF.